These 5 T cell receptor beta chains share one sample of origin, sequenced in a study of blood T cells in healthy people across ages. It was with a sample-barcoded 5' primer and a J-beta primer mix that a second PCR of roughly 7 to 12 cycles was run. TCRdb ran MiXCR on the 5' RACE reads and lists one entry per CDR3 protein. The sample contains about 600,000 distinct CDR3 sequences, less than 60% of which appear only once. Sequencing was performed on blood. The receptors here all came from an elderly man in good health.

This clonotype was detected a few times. The CDR3 DNA reads TGTGCCAGCATGGTCGGTGCGGGGAACTATGGCTACACCTTC. It translates to CASMVGAGNYGYTF. The V call is TRBV12-3 or TRBV12-4, the J call TRBJ1-2; D gene unclear. This CDR3 is 14 amino acids long. Trimming removed 7 bases at V and 2 bases at J, with 14 bases between.

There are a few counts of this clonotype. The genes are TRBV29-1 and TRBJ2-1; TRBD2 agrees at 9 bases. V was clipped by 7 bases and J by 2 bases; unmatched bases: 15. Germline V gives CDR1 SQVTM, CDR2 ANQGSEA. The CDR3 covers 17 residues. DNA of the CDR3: TGCAGCGCCCCGACTGGGCGGGAGGGCCCCACCTACAATGAGCAGTTCTTC. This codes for CSAPTGREGPTYNEQFF.

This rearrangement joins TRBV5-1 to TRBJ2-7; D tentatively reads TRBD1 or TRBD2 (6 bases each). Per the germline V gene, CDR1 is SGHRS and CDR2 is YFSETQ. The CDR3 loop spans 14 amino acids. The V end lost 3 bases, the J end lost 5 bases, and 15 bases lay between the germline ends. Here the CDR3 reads CASSSGRGPHEQYF. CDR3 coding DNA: TGCGCCAGCAGCTCCGGACGGGGGCCGCACGAGCAGTACTTC.

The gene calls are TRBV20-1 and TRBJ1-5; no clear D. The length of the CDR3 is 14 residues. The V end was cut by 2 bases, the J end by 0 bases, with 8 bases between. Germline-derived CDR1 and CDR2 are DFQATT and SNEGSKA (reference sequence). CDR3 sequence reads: CSARLGYSNQPQHF. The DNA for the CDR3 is TGCAGTGCTAGACTGGGATATAGCAATCAGCCCCAGCATTTT.

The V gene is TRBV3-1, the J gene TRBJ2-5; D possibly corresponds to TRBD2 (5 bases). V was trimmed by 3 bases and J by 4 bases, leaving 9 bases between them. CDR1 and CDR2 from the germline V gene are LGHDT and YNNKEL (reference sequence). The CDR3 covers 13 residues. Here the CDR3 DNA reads TGTGCCAGCAGCCATGGGAGAGCAGAGACCCAGTACTTC. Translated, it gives CASSHGRAETQYF.